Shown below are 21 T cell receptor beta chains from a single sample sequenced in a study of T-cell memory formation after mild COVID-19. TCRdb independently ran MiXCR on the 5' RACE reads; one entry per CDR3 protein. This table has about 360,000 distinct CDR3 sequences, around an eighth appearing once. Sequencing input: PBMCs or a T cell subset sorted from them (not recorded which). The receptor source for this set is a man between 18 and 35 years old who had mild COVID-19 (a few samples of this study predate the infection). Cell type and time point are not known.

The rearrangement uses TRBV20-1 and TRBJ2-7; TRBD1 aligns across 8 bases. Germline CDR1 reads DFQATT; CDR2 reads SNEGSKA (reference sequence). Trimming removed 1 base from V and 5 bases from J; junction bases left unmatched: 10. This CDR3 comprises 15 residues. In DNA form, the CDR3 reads TGCAGTGCTAGAGGTTTCTGGACAGGGTCCCACGAGCAGTACGTC. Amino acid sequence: CSARGFWTGSHEQYV.

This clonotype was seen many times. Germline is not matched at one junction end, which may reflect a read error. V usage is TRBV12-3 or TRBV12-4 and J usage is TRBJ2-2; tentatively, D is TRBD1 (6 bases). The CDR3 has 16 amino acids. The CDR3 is CASSLSLDRNPGELFF. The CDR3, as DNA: TGTGCCAGCAGTCTCTCTCTCGACAGGAACCCCGGGGAGCTGTTTTTT.

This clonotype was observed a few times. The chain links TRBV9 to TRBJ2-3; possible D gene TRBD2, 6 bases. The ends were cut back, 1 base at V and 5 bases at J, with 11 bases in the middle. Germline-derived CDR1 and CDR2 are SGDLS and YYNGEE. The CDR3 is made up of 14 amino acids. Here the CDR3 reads CASSVRRGVDTQYF. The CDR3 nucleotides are TGTGCCAGCAGCGTACGGCGCGGGGTAGATACGCAGTATTTT.

The CDR3 DNA reads TGCGCCAGCAGCCACCCCGGGACAGGGGAGAAAGATACGCAGTATTTT. Its translation is CASSHPGTGEKDTQYF. The chain recombines TRBV4-3 with TRBJ2-3, with TRBD1 matching over 10 bases. Germline V CDR1 and CDR2: LGHNA, YSLEER. The CDR3 loop spans 16 amino acids. V shed 3 bases and J 5 bases; nucleotides not matched to a gene: 8.

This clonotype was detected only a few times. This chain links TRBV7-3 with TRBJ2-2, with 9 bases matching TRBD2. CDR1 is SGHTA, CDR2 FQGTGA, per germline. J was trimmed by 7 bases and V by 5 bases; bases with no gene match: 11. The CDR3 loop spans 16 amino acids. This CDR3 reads CASSPQPSGANGELFF. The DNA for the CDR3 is TGTGCCAGCAGCCCTCAGCCTAGCGGGGCTAACGGGGAGCTGTTTTTT.

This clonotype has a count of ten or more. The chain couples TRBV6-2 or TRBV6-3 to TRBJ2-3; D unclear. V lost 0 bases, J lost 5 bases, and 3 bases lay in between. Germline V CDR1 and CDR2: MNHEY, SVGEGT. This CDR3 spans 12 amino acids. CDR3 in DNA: TGTGCCAGCAGTTACTCGAGAGATACGCAGTATTTT. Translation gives CASSYSRDTQYF.

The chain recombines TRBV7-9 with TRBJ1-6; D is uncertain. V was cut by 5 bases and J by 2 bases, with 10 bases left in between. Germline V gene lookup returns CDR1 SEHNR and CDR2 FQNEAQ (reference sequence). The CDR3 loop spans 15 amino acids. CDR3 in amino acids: CASSRERTYNSPLHF. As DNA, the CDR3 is TGTGCCAGCAGCCGTGAACGGACCTATAATTCACCCCTCCACTTT. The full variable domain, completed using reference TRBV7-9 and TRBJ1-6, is DTGVSQNPRHKITKRGQNVTFRCDPISEHNRLYWYRQTLGQGPEFLTYFQNEAQLEKSRLLSDRFSAERPKGSFSTLEIQRTEQGDSAMYLCASSRERTYNSPLHFGNGTRLTVT.

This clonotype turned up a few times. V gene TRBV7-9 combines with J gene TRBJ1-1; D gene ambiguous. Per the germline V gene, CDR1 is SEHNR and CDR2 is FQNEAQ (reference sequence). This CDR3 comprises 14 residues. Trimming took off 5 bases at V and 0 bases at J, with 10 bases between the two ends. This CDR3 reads CASSPPTMNTEAFF. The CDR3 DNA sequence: TGTGCCAGCAGCCCCCCGACCATGAACACTGAAGCTTTCTTT.

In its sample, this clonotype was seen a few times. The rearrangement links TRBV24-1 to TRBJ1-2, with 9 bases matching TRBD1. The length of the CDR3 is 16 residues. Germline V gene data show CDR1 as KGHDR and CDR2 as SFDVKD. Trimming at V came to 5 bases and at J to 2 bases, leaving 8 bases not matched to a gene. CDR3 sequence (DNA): TGTGCCACCAGTGGCCCTACAGGGGGCGAGAACTATGGCTACACCTTC. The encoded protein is CATSGPTGGENYGYTF.

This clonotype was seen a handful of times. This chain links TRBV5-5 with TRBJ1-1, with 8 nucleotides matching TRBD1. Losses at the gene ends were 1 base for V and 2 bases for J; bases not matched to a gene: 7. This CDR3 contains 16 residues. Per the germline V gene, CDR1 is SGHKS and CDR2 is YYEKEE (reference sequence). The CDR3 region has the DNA TGTGCCAGCAGCTTGCAGGGGGCGATTGGAAACACTGAAGCTTTCTTT. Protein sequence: CASSLQGAIGNTEAFF.

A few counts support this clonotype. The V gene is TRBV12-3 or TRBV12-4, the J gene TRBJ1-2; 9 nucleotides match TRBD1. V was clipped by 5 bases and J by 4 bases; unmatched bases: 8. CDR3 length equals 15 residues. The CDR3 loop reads CASSPNRGRTYGYTF. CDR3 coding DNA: TGTGCCAGCAGTCCCAACAGGGGGCGCACCTATGGCTACACCTTC.

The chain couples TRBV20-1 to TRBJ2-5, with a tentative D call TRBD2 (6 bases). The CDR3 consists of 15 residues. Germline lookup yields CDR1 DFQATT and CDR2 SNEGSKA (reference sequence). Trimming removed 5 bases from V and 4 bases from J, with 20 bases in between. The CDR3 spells CSAVPGLGERETQYF. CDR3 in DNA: TGCAGTGCTGTACCGGGACTTGGGGAACGAGAGACCCAGTACTTC.

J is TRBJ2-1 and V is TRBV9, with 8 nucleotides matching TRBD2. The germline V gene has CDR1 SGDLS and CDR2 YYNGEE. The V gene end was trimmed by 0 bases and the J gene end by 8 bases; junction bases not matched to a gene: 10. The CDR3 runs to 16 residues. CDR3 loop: CASSVGSGGAFHEQFF. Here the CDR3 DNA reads TGTGCCAGCAGCGTAGGATCCGGGGGGGCCTTCCATGAGCAGTTCTTC.

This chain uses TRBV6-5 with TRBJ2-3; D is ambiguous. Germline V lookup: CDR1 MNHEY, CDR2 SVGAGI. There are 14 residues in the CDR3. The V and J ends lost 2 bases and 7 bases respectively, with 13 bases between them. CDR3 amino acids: CASSYPGHSNTQYF. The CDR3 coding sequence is TGTGCCAGCAGTTACCCGGGCCACAGTAATACGCAGTATTTT.

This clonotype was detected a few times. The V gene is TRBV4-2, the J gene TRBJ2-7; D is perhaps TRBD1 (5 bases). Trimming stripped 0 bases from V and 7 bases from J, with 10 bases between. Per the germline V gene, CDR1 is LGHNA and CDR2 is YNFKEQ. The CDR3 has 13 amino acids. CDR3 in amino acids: CASSQEWGWEQYV. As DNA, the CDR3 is TGTGCCAGCAGCCAAGAGTGGGGCTGGGAGCAGTACGTC.

The CDR3: CASSLSNRGRTEAFF. The CDR3 DNA is TGTGCCAGCAGTCTCTCGAACAGGGGGCGTACTGAAGCTTTCTTT. This chain uses TRBV12-3 or TRBV12-4 with TRBJ1-1, with TRBD1 identical over 9 bases. J gave up 5 bases and V 5 bases, and 9 bases lay outside the gene matches. The CDR3 covers 15 residues.

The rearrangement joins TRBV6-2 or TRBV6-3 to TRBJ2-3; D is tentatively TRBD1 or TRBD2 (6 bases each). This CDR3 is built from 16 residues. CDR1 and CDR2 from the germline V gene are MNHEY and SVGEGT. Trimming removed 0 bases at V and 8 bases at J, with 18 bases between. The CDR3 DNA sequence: TGTGCCAGCAGTTACTCATCCCGGGGGCCGCGCCTTACGCAGTATTTT. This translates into CASSYSSRGPRLTQYF.

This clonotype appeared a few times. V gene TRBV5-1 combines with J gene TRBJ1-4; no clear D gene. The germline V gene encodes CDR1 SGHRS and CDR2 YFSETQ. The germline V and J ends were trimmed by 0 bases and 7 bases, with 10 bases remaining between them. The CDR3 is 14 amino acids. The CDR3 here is CASSLGDWPEKLFF. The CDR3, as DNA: TGCGCCAGCAGCTTGGGAGACTGGCCTGAAAAACTGTTTTTT.

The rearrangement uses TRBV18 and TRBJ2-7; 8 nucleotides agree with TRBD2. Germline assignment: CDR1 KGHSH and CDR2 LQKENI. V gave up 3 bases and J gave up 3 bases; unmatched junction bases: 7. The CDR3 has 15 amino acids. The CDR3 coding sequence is TGTGCCAGCTCACCGGCCAGCGGGGGTCTCTACGAGCAGTACTTC. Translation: CASSPASGGLYEQYF.

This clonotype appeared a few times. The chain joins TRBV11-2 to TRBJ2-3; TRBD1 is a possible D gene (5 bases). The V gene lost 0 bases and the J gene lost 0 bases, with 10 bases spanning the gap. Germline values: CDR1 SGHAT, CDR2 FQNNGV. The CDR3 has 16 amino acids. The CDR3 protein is CASSLDFRVSTDTQYF. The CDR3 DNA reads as TGTGCCAGCAGCTTAGACTTCAGGGTGAGCACAGATACGCAGTATTTT.

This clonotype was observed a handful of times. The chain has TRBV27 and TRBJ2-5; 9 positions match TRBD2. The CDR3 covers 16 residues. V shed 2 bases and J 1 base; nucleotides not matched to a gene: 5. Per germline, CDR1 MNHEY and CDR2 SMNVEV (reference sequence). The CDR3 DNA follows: TGTGCCAGCAGTTTAAGGAGCGGGGGGTCCCAAGAGACCCAGTACTTC. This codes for CASSLRSGGSQETQYF.